Here is one T cell receptor beta chain with its context. This entry is derived from a study of T cells in Graves' hyperthyroidism and ophthalmopathy. Germline assignment: CDR1 SGHTA and CDR2 FQGNSA. CDR3 length: 15 residues. V was pared by 1 base and J by 0 bases, with 10 bases between. What was amplified from RNA transcripts were TCR beta CDR3 regions. Initially, a first-round RT-PCR of the TCR CDR3 employed the HTBI primer set. From the multiplex PCR reads, TCRdb called clonotypes with MiXCR, one entry per CDR3 protein. The repertoire includes over 700,000 distinct CDR3 sequences, 38% of them detected once, and 7.5% to 9.5% sits in the top ten.

The sequence came from a man aged 18-30 years with Graves' hyperthyroidism. Sequences were obtained from blood. The rearrangement joins TRBV7-2 to TRBJ2-7; D remains unclear. The CDR3 DNA sequence: TGTGCCAGCAGCTTAGGCGACCCTATCTCCTACGAGCAGTACTTC. Amino acid sequence: CASSLGDPISYEQYF.